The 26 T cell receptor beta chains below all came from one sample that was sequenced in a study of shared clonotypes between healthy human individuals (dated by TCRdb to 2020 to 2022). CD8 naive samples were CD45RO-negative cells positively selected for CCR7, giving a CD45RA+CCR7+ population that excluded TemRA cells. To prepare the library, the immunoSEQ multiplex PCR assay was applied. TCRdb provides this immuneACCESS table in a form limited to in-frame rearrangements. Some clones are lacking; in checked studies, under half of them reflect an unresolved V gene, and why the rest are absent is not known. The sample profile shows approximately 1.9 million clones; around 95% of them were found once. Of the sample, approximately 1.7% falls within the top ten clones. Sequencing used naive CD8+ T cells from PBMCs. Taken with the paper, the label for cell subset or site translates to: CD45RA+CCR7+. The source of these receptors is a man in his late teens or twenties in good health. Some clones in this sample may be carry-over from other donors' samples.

The CDR3: CASSLFEGLEPFF. As DNA, the CDR3 is TGTGCCAGTTCCCTATTTGAGGGCTTAGAACCTTTCTTT. The chain couples TRBV19 to TRBJ1-1; D is ambiguous. The CDR3 totals 13 residues. Deletions cut 8 bases from V and 12 bases from J, with 22 bases between. Germline V gene sequence: CDR1 LNHDA, CDR2 SQIVND (reference sequence).

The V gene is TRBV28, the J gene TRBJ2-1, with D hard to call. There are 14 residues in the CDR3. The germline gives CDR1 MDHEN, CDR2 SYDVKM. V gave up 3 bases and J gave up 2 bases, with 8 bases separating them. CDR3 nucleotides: TGTGCCAGCAGTTTTGGGTTGGCCTACAATGAGCAGTTCTTC. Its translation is CASSFGLAYNEQFF.

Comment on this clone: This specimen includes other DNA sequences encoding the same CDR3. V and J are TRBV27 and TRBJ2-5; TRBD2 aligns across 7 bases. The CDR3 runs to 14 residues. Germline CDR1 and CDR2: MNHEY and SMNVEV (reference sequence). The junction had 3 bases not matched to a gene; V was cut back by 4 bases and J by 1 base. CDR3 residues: CASSSPGGQETQYF. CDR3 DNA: TGTGCCAGCAGTTCCCCGGGGGGCCAAGAGACCCAGTACTTC.

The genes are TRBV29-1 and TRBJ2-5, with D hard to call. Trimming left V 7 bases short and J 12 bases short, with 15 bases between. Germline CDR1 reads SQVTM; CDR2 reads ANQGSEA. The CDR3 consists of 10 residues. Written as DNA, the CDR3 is TGCAGCGCAATGACCTCCGGAGAGTACTTC. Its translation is CSAMTSGEYF.

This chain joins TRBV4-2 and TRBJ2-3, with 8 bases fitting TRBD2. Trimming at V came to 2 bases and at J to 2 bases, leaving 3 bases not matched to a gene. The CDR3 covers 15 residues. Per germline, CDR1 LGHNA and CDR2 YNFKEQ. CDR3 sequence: CASSQLTSVTDTQYF. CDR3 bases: TGTGCCAGCAGCCAACTGACTAGCGTCACAGATACGCAGTATTTT.

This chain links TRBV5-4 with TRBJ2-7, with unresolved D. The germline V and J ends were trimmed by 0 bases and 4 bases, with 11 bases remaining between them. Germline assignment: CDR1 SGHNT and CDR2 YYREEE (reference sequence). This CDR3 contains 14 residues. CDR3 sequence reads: CASSLDPLFYEQYF. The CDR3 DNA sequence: TGTGCCAGCAGCTTGGACCCCCTTTTTTACGAGCAGTACTTC.

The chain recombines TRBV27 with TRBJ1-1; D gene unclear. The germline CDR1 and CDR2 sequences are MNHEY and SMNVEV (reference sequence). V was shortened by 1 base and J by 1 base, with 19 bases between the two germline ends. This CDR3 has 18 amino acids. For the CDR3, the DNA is TGTGCCAGCAGTTTATGGCCGTCCATTGGTACAGCGAACACTGAAGCTTTCTTT. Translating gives CASSLWPSIGTANTEAFF.

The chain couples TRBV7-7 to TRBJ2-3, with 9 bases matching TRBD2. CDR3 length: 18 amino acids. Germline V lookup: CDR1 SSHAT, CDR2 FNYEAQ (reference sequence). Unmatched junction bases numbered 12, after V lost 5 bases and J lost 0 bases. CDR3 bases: TGTGCCAGCAGCCCATCCCCCGGACTAGCGACGAGCACAGATACGCAGTATTTT. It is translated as CASSPSPGLATSTDTQYF.

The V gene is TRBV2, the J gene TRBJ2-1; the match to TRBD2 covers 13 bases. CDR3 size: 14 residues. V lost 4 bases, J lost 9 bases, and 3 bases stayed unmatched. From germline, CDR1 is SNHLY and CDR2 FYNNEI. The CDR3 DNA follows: TGTGCCAGCAGTGGGACTAGCGGGAGCGGTGAGCAGTTCTTC. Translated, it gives CASSGTSGSGEQFF.

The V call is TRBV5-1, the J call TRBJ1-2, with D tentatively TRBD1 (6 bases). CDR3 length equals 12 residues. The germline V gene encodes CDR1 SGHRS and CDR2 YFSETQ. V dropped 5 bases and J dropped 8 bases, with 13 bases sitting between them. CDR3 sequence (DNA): TGCGCCAGCAGGTGGGGGGCTGGAGGCTACACCTTC. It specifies CASRWGAGGYTF.

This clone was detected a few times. As DNA, the CDR3 is TGTGCCAGCTCCGAGGGTGGTACTGAAGCTTTCTTT. Translated: CASSEGGTEAFF. The chain employs TRBV18 and TRBJ1-1, with D uncertain. Germline V CDR1 and CDR2: KGHSH, LQKENI. V dropped 6 bases and J dropped 5 bases, with 10 bases sitting between them. This CDR3 contains 12 residues.

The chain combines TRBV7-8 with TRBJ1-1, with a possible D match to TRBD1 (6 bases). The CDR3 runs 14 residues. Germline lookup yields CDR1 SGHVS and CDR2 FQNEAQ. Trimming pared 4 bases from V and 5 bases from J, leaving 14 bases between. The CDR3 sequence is CASSSNHRETEAFF. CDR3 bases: TGTGCCAGCAGCTCGAACCACAGGGAAACTGAAGCTTTCTTT. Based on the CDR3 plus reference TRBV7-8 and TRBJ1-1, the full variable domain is GAGVSQSPRYKVAKRGQDVALRCDPISGHVSLFWYQQALGQGPEFLTYFQNEAQLDKSGLPSDRFFAERPEGSVSTLKIQRTQQEDSAVYLCASSSNHRETEAFFGQGTRLTVV.

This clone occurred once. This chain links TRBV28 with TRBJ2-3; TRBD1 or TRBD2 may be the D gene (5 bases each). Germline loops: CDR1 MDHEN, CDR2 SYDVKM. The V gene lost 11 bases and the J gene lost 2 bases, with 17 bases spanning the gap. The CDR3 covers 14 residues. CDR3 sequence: CAALGVGYTDTQYF. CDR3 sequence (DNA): TGTGCCGCTCTGGGGGTGGGCTACACAGATACGCAGTATTTT.

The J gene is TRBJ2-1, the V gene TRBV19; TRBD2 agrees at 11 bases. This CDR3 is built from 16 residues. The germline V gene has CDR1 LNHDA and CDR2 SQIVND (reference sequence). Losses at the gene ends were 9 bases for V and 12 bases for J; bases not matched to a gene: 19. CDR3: CASSRPGTSGPPSQFF. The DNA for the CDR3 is TGTGCCAGCTCCCGCCCCGGGACTAGCGGCCCTCCGTCGCAGTTCTTC.

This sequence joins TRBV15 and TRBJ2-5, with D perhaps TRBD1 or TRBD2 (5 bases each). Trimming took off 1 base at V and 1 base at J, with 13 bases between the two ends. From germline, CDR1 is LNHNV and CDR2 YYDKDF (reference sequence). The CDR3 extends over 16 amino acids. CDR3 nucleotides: TGTGCCACCAGCAGAGTCTTGAGGGGCAGCCAAGAGACCCAGTACTTC. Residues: CATSRVLRGSQETQYF.

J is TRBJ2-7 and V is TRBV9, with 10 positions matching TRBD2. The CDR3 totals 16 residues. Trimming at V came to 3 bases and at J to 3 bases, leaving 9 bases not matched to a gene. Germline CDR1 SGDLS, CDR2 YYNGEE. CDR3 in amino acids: CASSAPRAGGSYEQYF. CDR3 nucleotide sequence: TGTGCCAGCAGCGCCCCTCGAGCGGGAGGGAGCTACGAGCAGTACTTC.

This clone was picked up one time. CDR3 sequence reads: CASSDRGFAYEQYF. The CDR3 coding sequence is TGTGCCAGCAGCGACAGGGGGTTTGCCTACGAGCAGTACTTC. This rearrangement joins TRBV7-9 to TRBJ2-7; 9 bases map to TRBD1. J lost 2 bases, V lost 5 bases, and 4 bases had no gene match. Germline lookup yields CDR1 SEHNR and CDR2 FQNEAQ (reference sequence). The CDR3 length is 14 residues.

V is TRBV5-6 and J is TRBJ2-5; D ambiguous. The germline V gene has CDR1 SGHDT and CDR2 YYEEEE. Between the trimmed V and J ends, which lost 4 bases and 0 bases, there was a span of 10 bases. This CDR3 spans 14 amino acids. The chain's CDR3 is CASSVAEYQETQYF. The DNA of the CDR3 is TGTGCCAGCAGCGTGGCCGAATACCAAGAGACCCAGTACTTC.

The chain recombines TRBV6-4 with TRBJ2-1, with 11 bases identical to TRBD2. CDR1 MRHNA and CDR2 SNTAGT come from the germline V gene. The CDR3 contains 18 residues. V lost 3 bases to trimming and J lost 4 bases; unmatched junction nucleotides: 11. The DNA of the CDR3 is TGTGCCAGCAGTGAAACTAGCGGGAGCCTTGGGATTTACAATGAGCAGTTCTTC. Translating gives CASSETSGSLGIYNEQFF.

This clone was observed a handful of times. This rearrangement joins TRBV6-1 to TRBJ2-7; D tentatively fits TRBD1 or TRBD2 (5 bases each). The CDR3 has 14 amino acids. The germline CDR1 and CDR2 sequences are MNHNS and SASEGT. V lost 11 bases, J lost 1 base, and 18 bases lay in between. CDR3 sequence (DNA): TGTGCCTGTACAAGCCGGGACGGGTCCTACGAGCAGTACTTC. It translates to CACTSRDGSYEQYF.

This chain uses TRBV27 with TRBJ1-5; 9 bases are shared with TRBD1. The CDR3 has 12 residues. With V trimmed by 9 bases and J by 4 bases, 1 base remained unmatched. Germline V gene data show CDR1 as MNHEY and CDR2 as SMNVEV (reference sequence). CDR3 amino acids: CASGQGNQPQHF. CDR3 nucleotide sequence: TGTGCCAGTGGACAGGGGAATCAGCCCCAGCATTTT.

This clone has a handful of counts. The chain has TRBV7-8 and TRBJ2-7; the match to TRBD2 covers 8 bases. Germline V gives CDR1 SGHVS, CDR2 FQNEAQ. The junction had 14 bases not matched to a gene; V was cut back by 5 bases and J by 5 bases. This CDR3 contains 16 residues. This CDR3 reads CASSRGGGREFNEQYF. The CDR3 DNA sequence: TGTGCCAGCAGCCGCGGCGGGGGGCGGGAGTTTAACGAGCAGTACTTC.

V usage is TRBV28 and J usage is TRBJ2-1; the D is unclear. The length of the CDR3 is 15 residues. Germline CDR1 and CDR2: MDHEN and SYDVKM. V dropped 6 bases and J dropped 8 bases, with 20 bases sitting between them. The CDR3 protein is CASRSSIVQPHEQFF. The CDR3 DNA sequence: TGTGCCAGCAGGAGTTCCATCGTACAACCCCATGAGCAGTTCTTC.

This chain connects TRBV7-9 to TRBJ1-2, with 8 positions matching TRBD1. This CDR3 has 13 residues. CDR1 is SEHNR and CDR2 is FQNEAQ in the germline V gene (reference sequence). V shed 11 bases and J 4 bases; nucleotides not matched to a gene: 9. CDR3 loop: CAGGQGSIYGYTF. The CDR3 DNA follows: TGTGCCGGAGGACAGGGCAGCATCTATGGCTACACCTTC.

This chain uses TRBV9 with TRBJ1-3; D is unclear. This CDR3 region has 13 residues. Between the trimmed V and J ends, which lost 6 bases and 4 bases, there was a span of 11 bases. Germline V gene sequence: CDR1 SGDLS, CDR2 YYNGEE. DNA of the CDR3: TGTGCCAGCAAGGAGGGAGGAGGAAACACCATATATTTT. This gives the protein CASKEGGGNTIYF. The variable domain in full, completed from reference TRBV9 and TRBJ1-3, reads DSGVTQTPKHLITATGQRVTLRCSPRSGDLSVYWYQQSLDQGLQFLIQYYNGEERAKGNILERFSAQQFPDLHSELNLSSLELGDSALYFCASKEGGGNTIYFGEGSWLTVV.

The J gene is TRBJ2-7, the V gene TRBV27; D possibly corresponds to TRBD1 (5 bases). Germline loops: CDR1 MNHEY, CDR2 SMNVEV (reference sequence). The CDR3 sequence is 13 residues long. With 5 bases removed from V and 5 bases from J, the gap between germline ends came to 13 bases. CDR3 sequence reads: CASSPRVVHEQYF. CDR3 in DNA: TGTGCCAGCAGTCCCAGGGTGGTACACGAGCAGTACTTC.